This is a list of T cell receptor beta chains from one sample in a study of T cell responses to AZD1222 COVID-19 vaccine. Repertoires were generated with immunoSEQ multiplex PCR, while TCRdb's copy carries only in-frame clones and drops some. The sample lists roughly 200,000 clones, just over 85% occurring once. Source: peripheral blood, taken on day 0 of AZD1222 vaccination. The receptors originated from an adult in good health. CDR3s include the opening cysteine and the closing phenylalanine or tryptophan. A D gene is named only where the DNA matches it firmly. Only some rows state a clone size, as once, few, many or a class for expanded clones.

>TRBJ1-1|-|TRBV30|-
CATVRSEAFF
TGTGCCACCGTTCGATCTGAAGCTTTCTTT
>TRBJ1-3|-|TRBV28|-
CASSSEGLGQSRNTIYF
TGTGCCAGCAGTTCCGAGGGCCTTGGACAGTCCCGAAACACCATATATTTT
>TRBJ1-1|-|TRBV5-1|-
CASSRSDMGNTEAFF
TGCGCCAGCAGCCGCTCGGACATGGGGAACACTGAAGCTTTCTTT
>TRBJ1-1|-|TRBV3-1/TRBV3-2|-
CASSQARNTEAFF
TGTGCCAGCAGCCAAGCTAGAAATACTGAAGCTTTCTTT
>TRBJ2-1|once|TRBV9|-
CASSVGGHSSNEQFF
TGTGCCAGCAGCGTAGGGGGACACTCGTCCAATGAGCAGTTCTTC
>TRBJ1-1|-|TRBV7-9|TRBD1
CASSLGGDREAFF
TGTGCCAGCAGCTTAGGCGGGGACAGGGAAGCTTTCTTT
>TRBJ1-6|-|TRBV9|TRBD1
CASSVDPTGGNSPLHF
TGTGCCAGCAGCGTAGACCCTACAGGGGGGAATTCACCCCTCCACTTT
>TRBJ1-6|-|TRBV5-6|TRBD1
CASSGSDRARNSPLHF
TGTGCCAGCAGCGGAAGCGACAGGGCTCGTAATTCACCCCTCCACTTT
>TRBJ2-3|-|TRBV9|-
CASSVEGGRQYF
TGTGCCAGCAGCGTAGAAGGGGGAAGGCAGTATTTT
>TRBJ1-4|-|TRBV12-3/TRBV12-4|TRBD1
CASSPDRGGKLFF
TGTGCCAGCAGTCCGGACAGGGGGGGAAAACTGTTTTTT
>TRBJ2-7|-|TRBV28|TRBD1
CASSTGVTYEQYF
TGTGCCAGCAGTACAGGGGTCACCTACGAGCAGTACTTC
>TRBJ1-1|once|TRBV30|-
CAWALWGVTEAFF
TGTGCCTGGGCCCTGTGGGGGGTCACTGAAGCTTTCTTT
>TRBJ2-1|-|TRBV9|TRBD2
CASSVTASGGRGEQFF
TGTGCCAGCAGCGTAACGGCCAGCGGGGGGCGGGGTGAGCAGTTCTTC
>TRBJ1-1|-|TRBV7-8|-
CASSLDPVLNTEAFF
TGTGCCAGCAGCTTAGATCCGGTATTGAACACTGAAGCTTTCTTT
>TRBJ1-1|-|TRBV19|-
CASRGTPTPNTEAFF
TGTGCCAGTAGGGGTACCCCAACCCCGAACACTGAAGCTTTCTTT
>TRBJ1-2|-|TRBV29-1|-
CSVRQTSNYGYTF
TGCAGCGTTCGACAGACCAGTAACTATGGCTACACCTTC
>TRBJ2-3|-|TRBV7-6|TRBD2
CASSSAGGRTDTQYF
TGTGCCAGCAGCTCAGCGGGGGGCCGCACAGATACGCAGTATTTT
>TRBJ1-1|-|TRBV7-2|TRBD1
CASSSDRASTEAFF
TGTGCCAGCAGCTCGGACAGGGCCAGCACTGAAGCTTTCTTT
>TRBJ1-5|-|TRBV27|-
CASSLGRRQPQHF
TGTGCCAGCAGTTTAGGACGGCGACAGCCCCAGCATTTT
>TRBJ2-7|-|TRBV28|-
CASSFGGEISYEQYF
TGTGCCAGCAGTTTTGGTGGGGAGATCTCCTACGAGCAGTACTTC
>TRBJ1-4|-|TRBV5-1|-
CASSPTVNEKLFF
TGCGCCAGCAGCCCAACCGTTAATGAAAAACTGTTTTTT
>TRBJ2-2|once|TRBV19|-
CASSGAALGAGELFF
TGTGCCAGTAGTGGAGCGGCGCTGGGCGCCGGGGAGCTGTTTTTT
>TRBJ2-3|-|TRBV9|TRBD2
CASSFRGLAGDGTDTQYF
TGTGCCAGCAGCTTCCGGGGACTAGCGGGGGACGGCACAGATACGCAGTATTTT
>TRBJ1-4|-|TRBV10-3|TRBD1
CAISGTGVNEKLFF
TGTGCCATCAGCGGGACAGGGGTTAATGAAAAACTGTTTTTT
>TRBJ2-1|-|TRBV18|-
CASSSSTGPYNEQFF
TGTGCCAGCTCATCTTCGACAGGCCCCTACAATGAGCAGTTCTTC
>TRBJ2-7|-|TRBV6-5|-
CASSWAGASYEQYF
TGTGCCAGCAGCTGGGCCGGGGCCTCCTACGAGCAGTACTTC
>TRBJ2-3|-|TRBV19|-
CASSIEWGTDTQYF
TGTGCCAGTAGTATAGAATGGGGAACAGATACGCAGTATTTT
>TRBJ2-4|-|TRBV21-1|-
CASSWVLATARKNIQYF
TGTGCCAGCAGTTGGGTACTAGCTACAGCAAGGAAAAACATTCAGTACTTC
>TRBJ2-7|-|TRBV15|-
CATSRERGYEQYF
TGTGCCACCAGCAGAGAGCGAGGCTACGAGCAGTACTTC
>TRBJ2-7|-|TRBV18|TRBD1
CASSPPGTVVHEQYF
TGTGCCAGCTCACCACCCGGGACAGTAGTCCACGAGCAGTACTTC
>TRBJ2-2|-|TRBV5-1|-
CASSWTRNTGELFF
TGCGCCAGCAGCTGGACCAGGAACACCGGGGAGCTGTTTTTT
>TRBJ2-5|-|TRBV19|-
CASSVGWGEETQYF
TGTGCCAGTAGTGTCGGGTGGGGGGAAGAGACCCAGTACTTC
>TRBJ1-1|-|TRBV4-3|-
CASSAGTGNTEAFF
TGCGCCAGCAGCGCCGGGACTGGGAACACTGAAGCTTTCTTT